This entry lists 24 T cell receptor beta chains sequenced from one sample in a study of blood T cell repertoires in COVID-19. Repertoires were generated with immunoSEQ multiplex PCR, while TCRdb's copy carries only in-frame clones and drops some. Here the sample spans roughly 32,000 clones, roughly 77% being singletons. Source material: peripheral blood. The receptors stem from a man aged 80 or over with active or convalescent COVID-19.

The rearrangement links TRBV12-5 to TRBJ2-7; the match to TRBD2 covers 8 bases. V shed 5 bases, J shed 2 bases, and the junction held 17 bases outside the gene matches. The CDR3 loop spans 18 amino acids. The germline CDR1 and CDR2 sequences are LGHNT and FRNRAP. The CDR3 bases are TGTGCTAGTGGTCCCACGGGGGGGGTAGAGCGGCGACCCTACGAGCAGTACTTC. This translates into CASGPTGGVERRPYEQYF.

V gene TRBV28 combines with J gene TRBJ1-6; D unresolved. This CDR3 comprises 13 residues. V was cut by 7 bases and J by 6 bases, with 10 bases left in between. Germline CDR1 is MDHEN and CDR2 is SYDVKM. CDR3: CASTKTLNSPLHF. The CDR3 nucleotides read TGTGCCAGCACTAAAACTCTTAATTCACCCCTCCACTTT.

The rearrangement uses TRBV19 and TRBJ2-3, with no clear D. V lost 2 bases and J 5 bases, leaving 17 bases between the germline ends. The CDR3 is made up of 16 amino acids. From germline, CDR1 is LNHDA and CDR2 SQIVND (reference sequence). The DNA for the CDR3 is TGTGCCAGTAGTATAACCCATTCTGCCCAGAAAGATACGCAGTATTTT. Encoded protein: CASSITHSAQKDTQYF.

J is TRBJ1-2 and V is TRBV24-1; D remains unclear. Germline CDR1 and CDR2: KGHDR and SFDVKD. This CDR3 region has 13 residues. The V gene lost 7 bases and the J gene lost 6 bases, with 14 bases spanning the gap. The DNA of the CDR3 is TGTGCCACCAGAAATTCCAGGATGGATGGCTACACCTTC. Its protein is CATRNSRMDGYTF.

CDR3 protein: CASSSSSGRARSYEQYF. In DNA form, the CDR3 reads TGTGCCAGCAGTTCGTCTAGCGGGAGGGCCAGGTCCTACGAGCAGTACTTC. This sequence joins TRBV28 and TRBJ2-7; TRBD2 agrees at 12 bases. Germline-derived CDR1 and CDR2 are MDHEN and SYDVKM. V trimming: 4 bases; J trimming: 1 base; junction bases outside the gene matches: 8. This CDR3 has 17 residues.

This clone came up once. The rearrangement uses TRBV27 and TRBJ2-7; TRBD2 matches at 11 bases. Trimming took 6 bases from V and 7 from J; bases not matched to a gene: 11. Germline V gene data show CDR1 as MNHEY and CDR2 as SMNVEV (reference sequence). The CDR3 runs to 15 residues. The CDR3 DNA reads TGTGCCAGCAGCCGTAGCGGGAGGGGATCGGAGGAGCAGTACTTC. It codes for CASSRSGRGSEEQYF.

The chain combines TRBV11-2 with TRBJ2-7; 11 bases are a match to TRBD2. This CDR3 contains 14 residues. Unmatched junction bases numbered 1, after V lost 3 bases and J lost 3 bases. Germline V CDR1 and CDR2: SGHAT, FQNNGV. CDR3 residues: CASSFGLAGYEQYF. The CDR3, as DNA: TGTGCCAGCAGCTTCGGACTAGCGGGCTACGAGCAGTACTTC.

This clone was seen more than once but under ten times. This chain joins TRBV10-3 and TRBJ1-1; D perhaps matches TRBD1 (6 bases). The CDR3 extends over 12 amino acids. The germline V gene encodes CDR1 ENHRY and CDR2 SYGVKD. Between the trimmed V and J ends, which lost 5 bases and 6 bases, there was a span of 10 bases. This chain's CDR3 is CAISPTGSEAFF. The DNA for the CDR3 is TGTGCCATCAGTCCAACAGGGTCTGAAGCTTTCTTT.

The chain recombines TRBV4-3 with TRBJ2-5, with 10 bases that match TRBD2. J gave up 5 bases and V 0 bases, and 9 bases lay outside the gene matches. Germline CDR1 LGHNA, CDR2 YSLEER. The CDR3 runs 17 residues. The CDR3 bases are TGCGCCAGCAGCCAAGATCGCTGGAGCGGGAGGGGGGAGACCCAGTACTTC. Translation: CASSQDRWSGRGETQYF.

The chain carries TRBV11-3 and TRBJ2-7; D possibly corresponds to TRBD1 (6 bases). From germline, CDR1 is SGHNT and CDR2 YENEEA. V was trimmed by 1 base and J by 1 base, leaving 11 bases between them. The CDR3 is 15 amino acids. CDR3 in DNA: TGTGCCAGCAGCTTAGTTACAGGGACGTCCTACGAGCAGTACTTC. Its translation is CASSLVTGTSYEQYF.

The chain recombines TRBV9 with TRBJ2-1; 8 bases align to TRBD1. The germline V gene encodes CDR1 SGDLS and CDR2 YYNGEE. CDR3 length: 15 residues. The J segment lost 9 bases and the V segment lost 5 bases, leaving 13 bases of the junction unmatched. The CDR3 is CASRPSGTGSGEQFF. In DNA, the CDR3 is TGTGCCAGCAGGCCTTCCGGGACAGGTAGCGGTGAGCAGTTCTTC.

This chain joins TRBV28 and TRBJ1-3; 9 bases align to TRBD1. V lost 5 bases and J lost 3; bases outside the gene matches: 8. The CDR3 is made up of 16 amino acids. Per the germline V gene, CDR1 is MDHEN and CDR2 is SYDVKM. CDR3 residues: CASSTRTGEVGNTIYF. The CDR3 DNA reads TGTGCCAGCAGTACCCGGACAGGGGAGGTTGGAAACACCATATATTTT.

This clone was seen once. This sequence joins TRBV28 and TRBJ2-3; no reliable D call. The CDR3 runs to 13 residues. Germline V gene data show CDR1 as MDHEN and CDR2 as SYDVKM. V lost 8 bases and J 9 bases, leaving 18 bases between the germline ends. Written as DNA, the CDR3 is TGTGCCAGCGGTGTTGACTCTCTCCGAACGCAGTATTTT. Amino acid sequence: CASGVDSLRTQYF.

This chain links TRBV7-9 with TRBJ1-4, with D maybe TRBD1 (5 bases). From germline, CDR1 is SEHNR and CDR2 FQNEAQ (reference sequence). The V end was cut by 5 bases, the J end by 8 bases, with 18 bases between. The CDR3 loop spans 15 amino acids. The DNA for the CDR3 is TGTGCCAGCAGCCCCCTGGTTGGGGCAGACGAAAAACTGTTTTTT. It yields the protein CASSPLVGADEKLFF.

In its sample, this clone was seen a few times. The chain has TRBV7-9 and TRBJ1-2; possibly TRBD1 for D (6 bases). The CDR3 consists of 16 residues. V was pared by 5 bases and J by 4 bases, with 20 bases between. Germline loops: CDR1 SEHNR, CDR2 FQNEAQ (reference sequence). The CDR3 sequence is CASSQQAGTSFYGYTF. The CDR3 DNA is TGTGCCAGCAGCCAACAAGCCGGGACATCCTTCTATGGCTACACCTTC.

This chain links TRBV19 with TRBJ1-1; no clear D gene. This CDR3 contains 16 residues. Per germline, CDR1 LNHDA and CDR2 SQIVND (reference sequence). Trimming removed 3 bases at V and 0 bases at J, with 14 bases between. CDR3 nucleotides: TGTGCCAGTAGTATTTCTCTCGGTCGAATGAACACTGAAGCTTTCTTT. Its protein product is CASSISLGRMNTEAFF.

This clone was counted between two and nine times. This chain connects TRBV5-1 to TRBJ2-7, with TRBD2 identical over 10 bases. Germline trimming cut 2 bases from V and 5 bases from J; bases unmatched to any gene: 10. This CDR3 contains 16 residues. Germline V lookup: CDR1 SGHRS, CDR2 YFSETQ. The DNA for the CDR3 is TGCGCCAGCAGCTTAGGGAATAGCGGGAGGTACGACGAGCAGTACTTC. This translates into CASSLGNSGRYDEQYF.

To note about this clone: At one boundary the junction diverges from the germline segment, which might be a read error. This chain links TRBV6-2 or TRBV6-3 with TRBJ2-7; maybe TRBD1 (6 bases). Per germline, CDR1 MNHEY and CDR2 SVGEGT. The CDR3 has 13 amino acids. For the CDR3, the DNA is TGTGCCAGCAGTTACTCGAGTACCCGGGACAATTCCTTC. As protein: CASSYSSTRDNSF.

This clone was observed once. The chain carries TRBV28 and TRBJ1-2, with a tentative D call TRBD1 (6 bases). With 2 bases removed from V and 3 bases from J, the gap between germline ends came to 19 bases. The length of the CDR3 is 17 residues. Per the germline V gene, CDR1 is MDHEN and CDR2 is SYDVKM. The CDR3 reads CASSLLTGQNPYYGYTF. CDR3 DNA: TGTGCCAGCAGTTTACTGACCGGACAGAACCCTTACTATGGCTACACCTTC.

This clone was observed once. CDR3 region: CASSRTSSYNSPLHF. CDR3 coding DNA: TGTGCCAGCAGCCGGACAAGCTCCTATAATTCACCCCTCCACTTT. V and J are TRBV3-1 (or the pseudogene TRBV3-2) and TRBJ1-6; perhaps TRBD1 as D (5 bases). The CDR3 spans 15 residues. Per germline, CDR1 LGHDT and CDR2 YNNKEL (reference sequence). V shed 4 bases and J shed 0 bases, with 7 bases lying between them.

The gene calls are TRBV12-3 or TRBV12-4 and TRBJ2-7; D uncertain. This CDR3 region has 13 residues. The V gene lost 2 bases and the J gene lost 5 bases, with 10 bases spanning the gap. CDR3 residues: CASSLSRVHEQYF. CDR3 nucleotide sequence: TGTGCCAGCAGTTTATCCCGGGTCCACGAGCAGTACTTC.

The gene calls are TRBV18 and TRBJ2-7, with 7 bases fitting TRBD1. This CDR3 region has 14 residues. Germline CDR1 KGHSH, CDR2 LQKENI. Trimming at V came to 3 bases and at J to 5 bases, leaving 7 bases not matched to a gene. In DNA form, the CDR3 reads TGTGCCAGCTCACCTGGAGACAGGGTTCACGAGCAGTACTTC. It yields the protein CASSPGDRVHEQYF.

In its sample, this clone was seen a few times. V is TRBV5-4 and J is TRBJ2-7; D might be TRBD1 (5 bases). Trimming left V 1 base short and J 5 bases short, with 13 bases between. CDR3 size: 14 residues. Germline CDR1 reads SGHNT; CDR2 reads YYREEE (reference sequence). The CDR3 sequence is CASSLQSGSDEQYF. The CDR3 coding sequence is TGTGCCAGCAGCTTGCAGTCAGGGTCGGACGAGCAGTACTTC.

V usage is TRBV7-3 and J usage is TRBJ1-6; 7 bases match TRBD1. The germline V gene encodes CDR1 SGHTA and CDR2 FQGTGA. The CDR3 length is 14 residues. V lost 3 bases, J lost 5 bases, and 1 base stayed unmatched. CDR3 residues: CASSLGQNNSPLHF. The CDR3, as DNA: TGTGCCAGCAGCTTGGGACAGAATAATTCACCCCTCCACTTT.